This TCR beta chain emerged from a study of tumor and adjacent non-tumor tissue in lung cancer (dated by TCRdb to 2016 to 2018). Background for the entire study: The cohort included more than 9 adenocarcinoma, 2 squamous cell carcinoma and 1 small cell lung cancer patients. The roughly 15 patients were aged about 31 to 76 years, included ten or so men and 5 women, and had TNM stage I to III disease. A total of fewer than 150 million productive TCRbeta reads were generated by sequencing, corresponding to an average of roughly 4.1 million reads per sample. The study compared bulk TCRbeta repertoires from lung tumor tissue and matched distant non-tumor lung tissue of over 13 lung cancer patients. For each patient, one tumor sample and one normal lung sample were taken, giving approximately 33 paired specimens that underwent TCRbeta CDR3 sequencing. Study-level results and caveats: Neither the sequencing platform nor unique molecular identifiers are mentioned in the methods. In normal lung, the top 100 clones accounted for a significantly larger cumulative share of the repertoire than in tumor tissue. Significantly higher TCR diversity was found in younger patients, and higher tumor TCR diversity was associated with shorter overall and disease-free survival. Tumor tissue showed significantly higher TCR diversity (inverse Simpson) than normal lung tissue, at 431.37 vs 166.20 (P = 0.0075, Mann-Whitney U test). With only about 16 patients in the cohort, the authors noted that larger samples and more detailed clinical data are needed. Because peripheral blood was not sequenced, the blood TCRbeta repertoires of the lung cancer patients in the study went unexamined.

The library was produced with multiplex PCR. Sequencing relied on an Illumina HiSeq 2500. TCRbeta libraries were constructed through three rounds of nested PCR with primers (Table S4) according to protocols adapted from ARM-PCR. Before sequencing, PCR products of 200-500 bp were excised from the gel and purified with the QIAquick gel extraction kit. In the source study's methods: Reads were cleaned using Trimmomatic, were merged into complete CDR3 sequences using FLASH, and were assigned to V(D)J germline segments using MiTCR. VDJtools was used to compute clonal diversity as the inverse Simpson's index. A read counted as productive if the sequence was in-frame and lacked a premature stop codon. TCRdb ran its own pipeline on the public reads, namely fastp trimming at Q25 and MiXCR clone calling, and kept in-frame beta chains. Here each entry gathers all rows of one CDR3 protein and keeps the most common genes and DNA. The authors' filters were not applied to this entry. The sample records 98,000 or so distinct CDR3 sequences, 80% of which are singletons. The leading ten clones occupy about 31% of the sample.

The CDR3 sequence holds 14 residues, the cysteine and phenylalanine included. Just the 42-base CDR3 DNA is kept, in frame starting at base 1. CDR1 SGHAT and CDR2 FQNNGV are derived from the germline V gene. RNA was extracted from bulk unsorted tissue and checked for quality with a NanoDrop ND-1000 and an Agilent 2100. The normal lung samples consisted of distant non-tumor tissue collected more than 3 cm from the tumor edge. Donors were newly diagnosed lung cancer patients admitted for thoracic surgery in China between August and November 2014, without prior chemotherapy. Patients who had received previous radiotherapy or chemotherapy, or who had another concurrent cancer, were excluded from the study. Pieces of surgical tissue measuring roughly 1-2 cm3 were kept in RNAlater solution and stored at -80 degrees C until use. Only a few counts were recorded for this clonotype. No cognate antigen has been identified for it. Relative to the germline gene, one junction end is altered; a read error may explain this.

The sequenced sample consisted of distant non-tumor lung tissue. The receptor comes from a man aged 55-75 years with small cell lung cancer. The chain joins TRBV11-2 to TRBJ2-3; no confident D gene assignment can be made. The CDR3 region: CASSLDFLSEVQYF. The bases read TGTGCCAGCAGCTTAGATTTTCTCAGTGAAGTGCAGTATTTC.